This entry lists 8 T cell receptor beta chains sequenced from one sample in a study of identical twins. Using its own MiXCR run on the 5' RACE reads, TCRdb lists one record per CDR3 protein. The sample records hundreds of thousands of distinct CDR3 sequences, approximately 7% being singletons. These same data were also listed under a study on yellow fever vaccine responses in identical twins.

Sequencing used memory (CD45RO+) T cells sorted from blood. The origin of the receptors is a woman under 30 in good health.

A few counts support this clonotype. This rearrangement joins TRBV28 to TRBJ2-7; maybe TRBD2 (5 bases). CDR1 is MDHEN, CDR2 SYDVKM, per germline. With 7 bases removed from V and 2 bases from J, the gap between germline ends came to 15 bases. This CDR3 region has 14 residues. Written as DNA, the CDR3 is TGTGCCAGCACTCCGACCGGGATTCCCTACGAGCAGTACTTC. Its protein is CASTPTGIPYEQYF.

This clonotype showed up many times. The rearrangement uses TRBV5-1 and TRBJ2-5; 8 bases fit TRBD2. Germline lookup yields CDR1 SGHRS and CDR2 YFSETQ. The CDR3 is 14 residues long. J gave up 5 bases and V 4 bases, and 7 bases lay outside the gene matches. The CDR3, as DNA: TGCGCCAGCAGCCCGACTAGCGAGGAGGAGACCCAGTACTTC. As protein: CASSPTSEEETQYF.

CDR3 in amino acids: CASSPIKNTGELFF. Here the CDR3 DNA reads TGTGCCAGCAGCCCCATTAAGAACACCGGGGAGCTGTTTTTT. V is TRBV14 and J is TRBJ2-2; D not certain. The CDR3 is 14 residues long. CDR1 and CDR2 from the germline V gene are SGHDN and FVKESK. V dropped 4 bases and J dropped 1 base, with 7 bases sitting between them.

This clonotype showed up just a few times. The CDR3 spells CASSLVSAGGPGFF. CDR3 bases: TGTGCCAGCAGCTTAGTATCAGCGGGAGGGCCTGGGTTCTTC. V is TRBV7-9 and J is TRBJ2-1; 10 nucleotides line up with TRBD2. Germline values: CDR1 SEHNR, CDR2 FQNEAQ (reference sequence). The ends lost 1 base at V and 15 bases at J; junction bases unmatched: 9. The CDR3 covers 14 residues.

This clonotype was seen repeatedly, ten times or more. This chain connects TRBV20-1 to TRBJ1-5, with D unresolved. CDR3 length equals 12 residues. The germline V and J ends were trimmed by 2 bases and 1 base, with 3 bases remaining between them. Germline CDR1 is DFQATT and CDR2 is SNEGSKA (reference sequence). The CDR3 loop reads CSARQSNQPQHF. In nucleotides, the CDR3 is TGCAGTGCTAGACAGAGCAATCAGCCCCAGCATTTT.

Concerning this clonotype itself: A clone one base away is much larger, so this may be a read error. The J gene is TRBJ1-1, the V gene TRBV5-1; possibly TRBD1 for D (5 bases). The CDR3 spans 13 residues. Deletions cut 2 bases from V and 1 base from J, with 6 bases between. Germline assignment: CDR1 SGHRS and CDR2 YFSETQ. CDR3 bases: TGCGCCAGCAGCTTTGACAGGAACACTGAAGCTTTCTTT. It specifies CASSFDRNTEAFF. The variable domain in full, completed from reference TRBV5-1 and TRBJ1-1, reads KAGVTQTPRYLIKTRGQQVTLSCSPISGHRSVSWYQQTPGQGLQFLFEYFSETQRNKGNFPGRFSGRQFSNSRSEMNVSTLELGDSALYLCASSFDRNTEAFFGQGTRLTVV.

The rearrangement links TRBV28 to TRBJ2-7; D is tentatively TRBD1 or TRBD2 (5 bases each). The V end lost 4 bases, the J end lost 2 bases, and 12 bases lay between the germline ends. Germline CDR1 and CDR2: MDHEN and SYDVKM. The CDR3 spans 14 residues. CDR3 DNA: TGTGCCAGCAGTTCTACAGGAGGACCCTACGAGCAGTACGTC. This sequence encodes CASSSTGGPYEQYV.

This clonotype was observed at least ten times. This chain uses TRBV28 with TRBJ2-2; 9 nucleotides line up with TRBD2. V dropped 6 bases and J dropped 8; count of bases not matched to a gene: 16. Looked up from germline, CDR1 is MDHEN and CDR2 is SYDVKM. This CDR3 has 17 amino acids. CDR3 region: CASRQAGGRAPKGELFF. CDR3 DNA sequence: TGTGCCAGCAGGCAAGCTGGCGGGAGGGCTCCAAAAGGGGAGCTGTTTTTT. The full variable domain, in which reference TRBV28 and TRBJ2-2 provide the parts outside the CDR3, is DVKVTQSSRYLVKRTGEKVFLECVQDMDHENMFWYRQDPGLGLRLIYFSYDVKMKEKGDIPEGYSVSREKKERFSLILESASTNQTSMYLCASRQAGGRAPKGELFFGEGSRLTVL.